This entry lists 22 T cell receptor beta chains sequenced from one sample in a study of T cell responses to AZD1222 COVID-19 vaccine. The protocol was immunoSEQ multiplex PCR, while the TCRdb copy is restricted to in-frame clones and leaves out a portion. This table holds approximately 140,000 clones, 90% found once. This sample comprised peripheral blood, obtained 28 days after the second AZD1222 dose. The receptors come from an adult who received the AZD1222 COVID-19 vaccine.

CDR3 amino acids: CASSRRKGQAEAFF. The CDR3 nucleotides are TGTGCCAGCAGCCGCAGAAAGGGGCAGGCTGAAGCTTTCTTT. The chain joins TRBV3-1 (or the pseudogene TRBV3-2) to TRBJ1-1; weak D call: TRBD1 (5 bases). Germline V lookup: CDR1 LGHDT, CDR2 YNNKEL (reference sequence). Trimming left V 4 bases short and J 6 bases short, with 15 bases between. This CDR3 is built from 14 residues.

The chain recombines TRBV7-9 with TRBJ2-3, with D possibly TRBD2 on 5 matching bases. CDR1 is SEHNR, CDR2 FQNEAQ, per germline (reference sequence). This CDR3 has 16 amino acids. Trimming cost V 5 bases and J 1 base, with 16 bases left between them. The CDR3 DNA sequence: TGTGCCAGCAGCCCCCGGGGTAGCCTGGGCACAGATACGCAGTATTTT. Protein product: CASSPRGSLGTDTQYF. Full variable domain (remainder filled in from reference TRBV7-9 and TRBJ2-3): DTGVSQNPRHKITKRGQNVTFRCDPISEHNRLYWYRQTLGQGPEFLTYFQNEAQLEKSRLLSDRFSAERPKGSFSTLEIQRTEQGDSAMYLCASSPRGSLGTDTQYFGPGTRLTVL.

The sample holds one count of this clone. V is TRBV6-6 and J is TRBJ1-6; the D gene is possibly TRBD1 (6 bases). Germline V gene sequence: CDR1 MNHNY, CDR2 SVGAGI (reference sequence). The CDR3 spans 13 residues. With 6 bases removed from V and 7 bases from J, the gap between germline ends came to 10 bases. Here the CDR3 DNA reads TGTGCCAGCAGGGACAGCCAAAATTCACCCCTCCACTTT. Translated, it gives CASRDSQNSPLHF.

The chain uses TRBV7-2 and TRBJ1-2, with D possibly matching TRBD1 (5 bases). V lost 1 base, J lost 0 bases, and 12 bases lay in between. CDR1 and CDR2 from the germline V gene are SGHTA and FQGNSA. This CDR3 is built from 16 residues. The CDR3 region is CASSLGGMGTNYGYTF. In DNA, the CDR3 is TGTGCCAGCAGCTTAGGGGGGATGGGAACTAACTATGGCTACACCTTC.

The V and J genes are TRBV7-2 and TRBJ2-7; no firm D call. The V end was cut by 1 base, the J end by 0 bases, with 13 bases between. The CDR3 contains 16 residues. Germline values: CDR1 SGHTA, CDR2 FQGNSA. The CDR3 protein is CASSLDLQKSSYEQYF. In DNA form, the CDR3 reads TGTGCCAGCAGCTTAGATCTTCAGAAGAGCTCCTACGAGCAGTACTTC. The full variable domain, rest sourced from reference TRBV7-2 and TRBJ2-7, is GAGVSQSPSNKVTEKGKDVELRCDPISGHTALYWYRQSLGQGLEFLIYFQGNSAPDKSGLPSDRFSAERTGGSVSTLTIQRTQQEDSAVYLCASSLDLQKSSYEQYFGPGTRLTVT.

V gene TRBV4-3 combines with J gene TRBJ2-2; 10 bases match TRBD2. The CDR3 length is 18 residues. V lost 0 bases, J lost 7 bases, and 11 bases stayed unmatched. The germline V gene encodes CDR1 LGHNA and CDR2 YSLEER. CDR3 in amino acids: CASSQDPASGSGIGELFF. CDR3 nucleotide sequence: TGCGCCAGCAGCCAAGATCCGGCTAGCGGGAGTGGTATCGGGGAGCTGTTTTTT.

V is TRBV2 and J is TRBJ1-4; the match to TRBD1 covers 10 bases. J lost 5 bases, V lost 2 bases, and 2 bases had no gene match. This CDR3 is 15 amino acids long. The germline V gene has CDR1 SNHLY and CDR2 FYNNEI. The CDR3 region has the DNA TGTGCCAGCAGTGAAAGGACAGGGGGGAATGAAAAACTGTTTTTT. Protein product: CASSERTGGNEKLFF.

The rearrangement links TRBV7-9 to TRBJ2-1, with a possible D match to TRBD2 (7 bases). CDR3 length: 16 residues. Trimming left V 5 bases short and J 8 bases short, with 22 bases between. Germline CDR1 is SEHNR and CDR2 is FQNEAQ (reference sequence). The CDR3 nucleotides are TGTGCCAGCAGCGGTTTAGGGGGAGGGGCATGGGATGAGCAGTTCTTC. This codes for CASSGLGGGAWDEQFF.

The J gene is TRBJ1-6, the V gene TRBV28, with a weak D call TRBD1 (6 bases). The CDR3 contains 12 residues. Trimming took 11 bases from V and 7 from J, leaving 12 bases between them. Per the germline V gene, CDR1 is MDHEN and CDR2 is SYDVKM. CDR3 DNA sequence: TGTGCCTCAGGGGCAGGAAATTCACCCCTCCACTTT. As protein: CASGAGNSPLHF. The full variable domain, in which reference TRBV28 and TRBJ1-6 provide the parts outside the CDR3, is DVKVTQSSRYLVKRTGEKVFLECVQDMDHENMFWYRQDPGLGLRLIYFSYDVKMKEKGDIPEGYSVSREKKERFSLILESASTNQTSMYLCASGAGNSPLHFGNGTRLTVT.

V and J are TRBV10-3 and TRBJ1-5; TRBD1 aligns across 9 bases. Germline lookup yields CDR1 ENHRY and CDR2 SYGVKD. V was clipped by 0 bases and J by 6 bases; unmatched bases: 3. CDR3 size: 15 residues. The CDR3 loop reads CAISESGQGVQPQHF. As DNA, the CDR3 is TGTGCCATCAGTGAGTCGGGACAGGGTGTTCAGCCCCAGCATTTT.

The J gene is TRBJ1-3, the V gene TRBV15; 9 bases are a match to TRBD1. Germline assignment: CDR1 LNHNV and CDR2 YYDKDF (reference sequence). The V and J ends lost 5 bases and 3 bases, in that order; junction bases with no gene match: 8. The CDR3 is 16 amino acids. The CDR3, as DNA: TGTGCCACCAGCCCCAGGACAGGGGAAGTTGGAAACACCATATATTTT. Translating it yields CATSPRTGEVGNTIYF. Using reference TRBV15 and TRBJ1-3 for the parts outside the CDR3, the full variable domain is DAMVIQNPRYQVTQFGKPVTLSCSQTLNHNVMYWYQQKSSQAPKLLFHYYDKDFNNEADTPDNFQSRRPNTSFCFLDIRSPGLGDTAMYLCATSPRTGEVGNTIYFGEGSWLTVV.

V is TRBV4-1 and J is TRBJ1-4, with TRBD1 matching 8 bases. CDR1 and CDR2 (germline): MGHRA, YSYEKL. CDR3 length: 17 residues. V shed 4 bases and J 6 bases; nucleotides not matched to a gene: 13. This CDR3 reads CASSPQDRVVGYEKLFF. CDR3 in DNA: TGCGCCAGCAGCCCTCAGGACAGGGTGGTAGGGTATGAAAAACTGTTTTTT.

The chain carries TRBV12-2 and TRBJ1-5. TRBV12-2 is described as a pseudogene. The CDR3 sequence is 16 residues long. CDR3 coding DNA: TGTGCAAGTCGCTCCCCCGGGCCAGACTGCAATCAGCCCCAGCATTTT. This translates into CASRSPGPDCNQPQHF.

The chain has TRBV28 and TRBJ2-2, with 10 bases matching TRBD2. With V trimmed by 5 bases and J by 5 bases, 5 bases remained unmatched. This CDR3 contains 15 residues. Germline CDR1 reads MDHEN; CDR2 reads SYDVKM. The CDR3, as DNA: TGTGCCAGCAGTAAGGGACTAGCGAGAACCGGGGAGCTGTTTTTT. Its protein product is CASSKGLARTGELFF.

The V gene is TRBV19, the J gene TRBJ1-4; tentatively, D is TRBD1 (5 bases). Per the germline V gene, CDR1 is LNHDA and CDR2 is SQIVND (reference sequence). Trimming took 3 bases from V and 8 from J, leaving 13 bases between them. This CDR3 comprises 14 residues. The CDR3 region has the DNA TGTGCCAGTAGTATGGGACGGCTGGAAGAAAAACTGTTTTTT. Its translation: CASSMGRLEEKLFF.

CDR3 sequence (DNA): TGTGCCAGCAGCTCTTTATCACCCGGCCACGAGCAGTACTTC. Translated, it gives CASSSLSPGHEQYF. V gene TRBV11-2 combines with J gene TRBJ2-7; D unclear. Between the trimmed V and J ends, which lost 4 bases and 5 bases, there was a span of 15 bases. Germline V lookup: CDR1 SGHAT, CDR2 FQNNGV. This CDR3 contains 14 residues.

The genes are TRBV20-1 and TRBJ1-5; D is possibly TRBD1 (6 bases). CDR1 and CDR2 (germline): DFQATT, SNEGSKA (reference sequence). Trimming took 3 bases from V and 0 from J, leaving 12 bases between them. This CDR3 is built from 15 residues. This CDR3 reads CSASLGARSNQPQHF. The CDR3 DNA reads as TGCAGTGCTAGTTTGGGGGCTCGTAGCAATCAGCCCCAGCATTTT.

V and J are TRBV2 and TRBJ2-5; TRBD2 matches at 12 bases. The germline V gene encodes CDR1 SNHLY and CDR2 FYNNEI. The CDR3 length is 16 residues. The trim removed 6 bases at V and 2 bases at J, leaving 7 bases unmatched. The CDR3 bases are TGTGCCAGCAGCGACTTTGGACTAGCGGGACAAGAGACCCAGTACTTC. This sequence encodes CASSDFGLAGQETQYF.

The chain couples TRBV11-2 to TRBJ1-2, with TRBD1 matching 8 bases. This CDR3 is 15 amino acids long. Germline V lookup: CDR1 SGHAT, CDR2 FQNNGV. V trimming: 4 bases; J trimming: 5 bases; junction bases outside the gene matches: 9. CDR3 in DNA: TGTGCCAGCAGCTACGGACAGGGCCCACCATATGGCTACACCTTC. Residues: CASSYGQGPPYGYTF.

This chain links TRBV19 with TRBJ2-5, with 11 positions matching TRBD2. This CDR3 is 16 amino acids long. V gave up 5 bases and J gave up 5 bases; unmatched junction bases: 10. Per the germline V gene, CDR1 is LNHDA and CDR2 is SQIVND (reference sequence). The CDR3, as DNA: TGTGCCAGTAGTGCCGCACTAGCGGGAGTGGGGGAGACCCAGTACTTC. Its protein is CASSAALAGVGETQYF.

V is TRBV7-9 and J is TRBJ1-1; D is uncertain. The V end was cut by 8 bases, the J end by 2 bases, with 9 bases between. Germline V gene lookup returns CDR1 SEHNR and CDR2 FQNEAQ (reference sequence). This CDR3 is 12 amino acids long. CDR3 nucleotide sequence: TGTGCCAGCGTTTTTGGTAACACTGAAGCTTTCTTT. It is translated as CASVFGNTEAFF.

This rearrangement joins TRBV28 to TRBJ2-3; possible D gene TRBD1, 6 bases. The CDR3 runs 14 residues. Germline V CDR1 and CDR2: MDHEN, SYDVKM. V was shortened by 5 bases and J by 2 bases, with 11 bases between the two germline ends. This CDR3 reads CASSPGGPTDTQYF. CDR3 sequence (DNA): TGTGCCAGCAGTCCTGGGGGCCCCACAGATACGCAGTATTTT.